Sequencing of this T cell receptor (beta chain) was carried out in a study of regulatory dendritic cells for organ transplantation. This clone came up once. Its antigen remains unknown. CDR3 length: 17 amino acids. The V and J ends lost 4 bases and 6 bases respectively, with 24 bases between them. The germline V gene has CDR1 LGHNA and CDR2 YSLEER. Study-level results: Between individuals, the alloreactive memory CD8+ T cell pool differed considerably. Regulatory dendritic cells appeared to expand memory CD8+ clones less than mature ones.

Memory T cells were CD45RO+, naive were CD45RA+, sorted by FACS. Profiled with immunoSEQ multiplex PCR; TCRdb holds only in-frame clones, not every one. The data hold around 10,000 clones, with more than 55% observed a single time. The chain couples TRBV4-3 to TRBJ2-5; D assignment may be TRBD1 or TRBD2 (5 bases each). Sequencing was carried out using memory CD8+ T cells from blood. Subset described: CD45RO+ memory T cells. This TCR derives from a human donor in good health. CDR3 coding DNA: TGCGCCAGCAGCCCCGGGGACCCGGGTCCGAGTGGAAAGACCCAGTACTTC. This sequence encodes CASSPGDPGPSGKTQYF.